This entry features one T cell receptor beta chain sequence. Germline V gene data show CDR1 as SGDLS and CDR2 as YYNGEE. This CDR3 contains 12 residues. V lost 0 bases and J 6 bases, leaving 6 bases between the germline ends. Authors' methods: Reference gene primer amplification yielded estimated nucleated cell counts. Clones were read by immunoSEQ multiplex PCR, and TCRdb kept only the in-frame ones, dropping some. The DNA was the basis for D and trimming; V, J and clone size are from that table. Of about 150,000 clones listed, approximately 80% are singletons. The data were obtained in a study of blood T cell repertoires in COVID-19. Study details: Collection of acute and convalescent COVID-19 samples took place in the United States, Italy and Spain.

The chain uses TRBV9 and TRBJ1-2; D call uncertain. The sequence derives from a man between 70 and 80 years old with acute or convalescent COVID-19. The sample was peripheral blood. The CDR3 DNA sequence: TGTGCCAGCAGCGTAGCCGGGGATGGCTACACCTTC. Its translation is CASSVAGDGYTF.